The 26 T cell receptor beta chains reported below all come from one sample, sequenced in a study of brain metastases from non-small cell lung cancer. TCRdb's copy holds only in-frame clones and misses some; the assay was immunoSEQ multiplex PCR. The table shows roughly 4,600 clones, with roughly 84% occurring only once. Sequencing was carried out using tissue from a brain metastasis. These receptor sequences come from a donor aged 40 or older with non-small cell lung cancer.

CDR3 coding DNA: TGTGCCAGCAGTGAGGGGGACAGGGCGAGCGCTGAAGCTTTCTTT. This sequence encodes CASSEGDRASAEAFF. The chain employs TRBV6-1 and TRBJ1-1; 9 bases fit TRBD1. The CDR3 is made up of 15 amino acids. Per germline, CDR1 MNHNS and CDR2 SASEGT. The trim removed 3 bases at V and 6 bases at J, leaving 8 bases unmatched.

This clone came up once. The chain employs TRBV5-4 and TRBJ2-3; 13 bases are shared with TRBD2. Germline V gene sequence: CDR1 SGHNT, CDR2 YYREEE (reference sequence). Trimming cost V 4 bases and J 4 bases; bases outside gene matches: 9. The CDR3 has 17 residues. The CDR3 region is CASSKPRTSGRADTQYF. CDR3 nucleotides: TGTGCCAGCAGCAAACCTAGGACTAGCGGGAGAGCAGATACGCAGTATTTT.

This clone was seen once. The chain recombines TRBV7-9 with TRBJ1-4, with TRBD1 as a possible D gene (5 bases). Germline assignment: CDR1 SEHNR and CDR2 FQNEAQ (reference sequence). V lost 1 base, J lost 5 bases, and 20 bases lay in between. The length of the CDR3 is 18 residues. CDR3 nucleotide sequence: TGTGCCAGCAGCTTAGGGGCTTCAGGGCCGGTAAGAAATGAAAAACTGTTTTTT. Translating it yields CASSLGASGPVRNEKLFF.

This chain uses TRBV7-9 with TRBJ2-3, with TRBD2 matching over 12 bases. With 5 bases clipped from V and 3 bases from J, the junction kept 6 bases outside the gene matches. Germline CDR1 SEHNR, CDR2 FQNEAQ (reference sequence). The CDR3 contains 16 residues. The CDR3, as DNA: TGTGCCAGCAGCCCATTGACTAGCGGGGGTACAGATACGCAGTATTTT. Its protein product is CASSPLTSGGTDTQYF.

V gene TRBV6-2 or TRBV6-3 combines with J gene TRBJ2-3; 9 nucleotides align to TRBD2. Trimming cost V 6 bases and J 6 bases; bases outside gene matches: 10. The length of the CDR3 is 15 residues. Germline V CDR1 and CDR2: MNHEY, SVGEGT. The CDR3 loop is CASSPEAGGPDTQYF. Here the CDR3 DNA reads TGTGCCAGCAGCCCAGAGGCGGGGGGGCCGGATACGCAGTATTTT.

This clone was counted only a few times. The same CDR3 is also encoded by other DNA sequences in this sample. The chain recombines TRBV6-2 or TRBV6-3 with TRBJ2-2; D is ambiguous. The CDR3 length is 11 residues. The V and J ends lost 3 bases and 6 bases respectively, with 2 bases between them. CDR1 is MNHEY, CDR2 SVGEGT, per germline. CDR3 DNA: TGTGCCAGCAGTTATCCCGGGGAGCTGTTTTTT. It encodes CASSYPGELFF.

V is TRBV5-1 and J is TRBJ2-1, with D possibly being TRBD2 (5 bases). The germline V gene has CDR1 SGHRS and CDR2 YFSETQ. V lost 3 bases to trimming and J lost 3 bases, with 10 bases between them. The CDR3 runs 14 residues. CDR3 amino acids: CASSSRTFYNEQFF. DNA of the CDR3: TGCGCCAGCAGCTCCCGGACTTTCTACAATGAGCAGTTCTTC.

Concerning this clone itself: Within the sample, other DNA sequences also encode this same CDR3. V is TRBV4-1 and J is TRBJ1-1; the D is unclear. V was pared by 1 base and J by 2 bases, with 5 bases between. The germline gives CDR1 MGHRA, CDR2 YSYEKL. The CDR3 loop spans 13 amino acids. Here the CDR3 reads CASSQVGNTEAFF. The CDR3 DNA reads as TGCGCCAGCAGCCAAGTGGGTAACACTGAAGCTTTCTTT.

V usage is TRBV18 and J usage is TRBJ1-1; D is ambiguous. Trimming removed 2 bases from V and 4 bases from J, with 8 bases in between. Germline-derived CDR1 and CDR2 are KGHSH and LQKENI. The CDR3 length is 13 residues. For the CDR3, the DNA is TGTGCCAGCTCACCAAAGAAATCCACTGAAGCTTTCTTT. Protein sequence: CASSPKKSTEAFF.

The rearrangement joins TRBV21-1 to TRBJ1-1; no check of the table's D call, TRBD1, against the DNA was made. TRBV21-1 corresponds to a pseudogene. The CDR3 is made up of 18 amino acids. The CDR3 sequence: CASSKVRDRESPNTEAFF. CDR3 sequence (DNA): TGTGCCAGCAGCAAAGTCCGGGACAGGGAATCTCCGAACACTGAAGCTTTCTTT.

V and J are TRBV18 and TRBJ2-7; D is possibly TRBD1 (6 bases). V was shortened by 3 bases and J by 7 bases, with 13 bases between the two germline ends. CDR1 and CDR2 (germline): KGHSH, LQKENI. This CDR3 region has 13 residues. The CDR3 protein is CASSPLGAGEQYF. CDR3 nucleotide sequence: TGTGCCAGCTCACCCTTGGGGGCCGGGGAGCAGTACTTC.

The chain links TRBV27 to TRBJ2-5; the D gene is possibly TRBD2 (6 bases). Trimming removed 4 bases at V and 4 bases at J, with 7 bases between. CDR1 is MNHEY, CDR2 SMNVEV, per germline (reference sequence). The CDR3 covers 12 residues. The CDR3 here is CASSWGGETQYF. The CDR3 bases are TGTGCCAGCAGTTGGGGAGGAGAGACCCAGTACTTC.

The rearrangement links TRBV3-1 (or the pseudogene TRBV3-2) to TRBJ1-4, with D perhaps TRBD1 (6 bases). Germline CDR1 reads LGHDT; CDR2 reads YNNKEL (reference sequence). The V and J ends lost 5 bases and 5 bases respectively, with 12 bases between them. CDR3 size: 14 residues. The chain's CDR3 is CASSFRQANEKLFF. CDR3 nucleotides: TGTGCCAGCAGCTTCCGACAGGCCAATGAAAAACTGTTTTTT.

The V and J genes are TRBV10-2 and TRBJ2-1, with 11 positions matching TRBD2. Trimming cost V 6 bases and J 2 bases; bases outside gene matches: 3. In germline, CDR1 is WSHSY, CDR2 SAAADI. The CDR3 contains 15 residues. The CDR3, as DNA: TGCGCCAGCAGGCAGACTAGCGGGGCCTACAATGAGCAGTTCTTC. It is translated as CASRQTSGAYNEQFF.

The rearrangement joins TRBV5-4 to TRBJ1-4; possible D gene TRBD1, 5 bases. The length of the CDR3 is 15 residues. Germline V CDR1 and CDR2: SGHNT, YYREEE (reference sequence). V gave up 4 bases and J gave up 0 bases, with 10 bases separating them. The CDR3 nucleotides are TGTGCCAGCAGCCCCGGGGGGACAACTAATGAAAAACTGTTTTTT. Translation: CASSPGGTTNEKLFF.

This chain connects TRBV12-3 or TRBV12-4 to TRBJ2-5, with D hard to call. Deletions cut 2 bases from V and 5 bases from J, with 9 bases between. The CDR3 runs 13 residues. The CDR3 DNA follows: TGTGCCAGCAGTTTAAACCAGAGGGAGACCCAGTACTTC. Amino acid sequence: CASSLNQRETQYF.

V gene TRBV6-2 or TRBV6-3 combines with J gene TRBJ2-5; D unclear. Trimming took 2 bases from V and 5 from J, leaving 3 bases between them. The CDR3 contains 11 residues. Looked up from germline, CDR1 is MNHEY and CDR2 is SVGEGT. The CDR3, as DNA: TGTGCCAGCAGTTACCCCGAGACCCAGTACTTC. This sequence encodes CASSYPETQYF.

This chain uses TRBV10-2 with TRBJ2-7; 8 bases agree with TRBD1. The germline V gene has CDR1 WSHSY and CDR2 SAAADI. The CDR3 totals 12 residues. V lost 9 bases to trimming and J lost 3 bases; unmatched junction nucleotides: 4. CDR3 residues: CASSTGVYEQYF. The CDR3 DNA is TGCGCCAGTTCGACAGGGGTCTACGAGCAGTACTTC.

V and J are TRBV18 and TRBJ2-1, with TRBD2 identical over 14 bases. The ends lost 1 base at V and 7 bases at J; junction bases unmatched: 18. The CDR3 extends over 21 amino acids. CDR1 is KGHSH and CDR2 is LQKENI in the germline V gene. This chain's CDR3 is CASSPLRGLAGVARRSNEQFF. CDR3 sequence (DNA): TGTGCCAGCTCACCACTCCGGGGACTAGCGGGAGTCGCAAGGAGGTCGAATGAGCAGTTCTTC.

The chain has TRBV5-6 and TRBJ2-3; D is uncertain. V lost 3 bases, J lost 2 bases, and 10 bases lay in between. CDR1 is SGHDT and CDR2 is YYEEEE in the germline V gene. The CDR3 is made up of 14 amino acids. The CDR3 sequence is CASSSGDNTDTQYF. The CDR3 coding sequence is TGTGCCAGCAGCTCGGGTGACAACACAGATACGCAGTATTTT.

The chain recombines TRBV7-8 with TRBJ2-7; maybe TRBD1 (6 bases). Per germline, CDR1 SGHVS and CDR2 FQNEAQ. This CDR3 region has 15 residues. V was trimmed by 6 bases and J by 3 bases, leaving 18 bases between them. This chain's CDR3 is CASRSNLGGYYEQYF. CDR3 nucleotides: TGTGCCAGCAGATCCAATCTAGGGGGTTACTACGAGCAGTACTTC.

CDR3 in amino acids: CASRRGPKPGDGTGELFF. The CDR3, as DNA: TGTGCAAGTCGCAGGGGCCCGAAGCCGGGAGACGGCACCGGGGAGCTGTTTTTT. The J gene is TRBJ2-2, the V gene TRBV12-2; TRBD2, the table's D call, lacks a check against the DNA. TRBV12-2 is given as a pseudogene. This CDR3 spans 18 amino acids.

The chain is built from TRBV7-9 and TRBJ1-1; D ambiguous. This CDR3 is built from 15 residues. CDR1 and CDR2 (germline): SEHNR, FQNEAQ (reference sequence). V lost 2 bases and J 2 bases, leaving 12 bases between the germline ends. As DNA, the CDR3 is TGTGCCAGCAGCTTAAAGGGCTTGACTAACACTGAAGCTTTCTTT. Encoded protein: CASSLKGLTNTEAFF.

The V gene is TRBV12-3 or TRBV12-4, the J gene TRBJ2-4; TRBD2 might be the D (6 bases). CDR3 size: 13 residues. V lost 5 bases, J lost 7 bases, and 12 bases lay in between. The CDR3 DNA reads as TGTGCCAGCAGTCTGGAGGGGTTCAACATTCAGTACTTC. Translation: CASSLEGFNIQYF.

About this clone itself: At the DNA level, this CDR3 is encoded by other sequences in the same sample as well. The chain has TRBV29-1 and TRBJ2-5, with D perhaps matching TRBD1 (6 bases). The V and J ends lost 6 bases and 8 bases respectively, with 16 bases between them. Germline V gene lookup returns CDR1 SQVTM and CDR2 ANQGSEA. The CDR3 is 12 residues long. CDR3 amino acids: CSVGAQQETQYF. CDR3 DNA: TGCAGCGTGGGGGCCCAGCAGGAAACCCAGTACTTC.

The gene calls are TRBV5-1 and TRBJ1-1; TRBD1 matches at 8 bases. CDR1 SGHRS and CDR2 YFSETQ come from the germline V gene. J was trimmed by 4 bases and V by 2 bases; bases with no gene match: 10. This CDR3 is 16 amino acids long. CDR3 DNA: TGCGCCAGCAGCTTCGGCGCCTGGACAGGGAGCACTGAAGCTTTCTTT. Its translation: CASSFGAWTGSTEAFF. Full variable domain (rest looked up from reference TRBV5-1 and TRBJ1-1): KAGVTQTPRYLIKTRGQQVTLSCSPISGHRSVSWYQQTPGQGLQFLFEYFSETQRNKGNFPGRFSGRQFSNSRSEMNVSTLELGDSALYLCASSFGAWTGSTEAFFGQGTRLTVV.